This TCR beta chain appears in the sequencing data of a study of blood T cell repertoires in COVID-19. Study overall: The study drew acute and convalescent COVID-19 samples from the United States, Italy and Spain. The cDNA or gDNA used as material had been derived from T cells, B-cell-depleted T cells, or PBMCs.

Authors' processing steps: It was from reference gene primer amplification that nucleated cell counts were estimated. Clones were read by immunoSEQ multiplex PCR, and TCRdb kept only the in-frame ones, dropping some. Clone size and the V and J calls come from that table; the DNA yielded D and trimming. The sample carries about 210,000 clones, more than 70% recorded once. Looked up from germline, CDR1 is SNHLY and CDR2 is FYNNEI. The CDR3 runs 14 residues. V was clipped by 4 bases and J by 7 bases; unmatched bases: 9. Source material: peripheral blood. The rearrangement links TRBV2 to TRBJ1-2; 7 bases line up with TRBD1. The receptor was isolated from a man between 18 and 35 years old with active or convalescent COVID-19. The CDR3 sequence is CASSARQGYLGYTF. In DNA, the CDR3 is TGTGCCAGCAGTGCACGACAGGGTTATCTTGGCTACACCTTC.